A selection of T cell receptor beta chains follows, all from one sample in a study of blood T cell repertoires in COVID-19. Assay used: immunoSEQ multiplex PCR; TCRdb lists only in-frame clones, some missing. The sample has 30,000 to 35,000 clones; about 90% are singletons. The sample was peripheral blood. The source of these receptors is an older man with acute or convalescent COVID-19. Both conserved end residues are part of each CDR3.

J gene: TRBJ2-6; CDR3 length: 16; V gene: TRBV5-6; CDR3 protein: CASSYSIPSGANVLTF
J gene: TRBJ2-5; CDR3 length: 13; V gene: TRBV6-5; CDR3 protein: CASRGQGLETQYF
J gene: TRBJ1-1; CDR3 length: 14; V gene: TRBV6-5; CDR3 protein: CASRDRVTNTEAFF
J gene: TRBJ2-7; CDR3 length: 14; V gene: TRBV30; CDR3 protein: CAWRTGTEHREQYF
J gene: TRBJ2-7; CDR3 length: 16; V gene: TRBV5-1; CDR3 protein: CASSLSGRGGPYEQYF
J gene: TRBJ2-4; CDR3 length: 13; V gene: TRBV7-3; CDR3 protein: CASSLNRPGVQYF
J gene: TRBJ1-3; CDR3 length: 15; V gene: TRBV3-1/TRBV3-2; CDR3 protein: CASSQNPGAGNTIYF
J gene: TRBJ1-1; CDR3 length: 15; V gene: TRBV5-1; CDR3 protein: CASSLDSPENTEAFF
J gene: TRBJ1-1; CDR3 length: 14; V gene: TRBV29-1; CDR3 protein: CSVEGGLVNTEAFF
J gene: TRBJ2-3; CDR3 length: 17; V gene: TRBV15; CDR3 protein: CATSRDRAGGSTDTQYF
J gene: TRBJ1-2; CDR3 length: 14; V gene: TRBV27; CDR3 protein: CASSPSTGRYGYTF
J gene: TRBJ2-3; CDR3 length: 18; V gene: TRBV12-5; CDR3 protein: CASGLVVLASGDLDTQYF
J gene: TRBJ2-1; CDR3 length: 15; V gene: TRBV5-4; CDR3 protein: CASSLEAVRNNEQFF
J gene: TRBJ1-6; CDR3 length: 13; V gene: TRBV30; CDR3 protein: CAWRAGGESPLHF